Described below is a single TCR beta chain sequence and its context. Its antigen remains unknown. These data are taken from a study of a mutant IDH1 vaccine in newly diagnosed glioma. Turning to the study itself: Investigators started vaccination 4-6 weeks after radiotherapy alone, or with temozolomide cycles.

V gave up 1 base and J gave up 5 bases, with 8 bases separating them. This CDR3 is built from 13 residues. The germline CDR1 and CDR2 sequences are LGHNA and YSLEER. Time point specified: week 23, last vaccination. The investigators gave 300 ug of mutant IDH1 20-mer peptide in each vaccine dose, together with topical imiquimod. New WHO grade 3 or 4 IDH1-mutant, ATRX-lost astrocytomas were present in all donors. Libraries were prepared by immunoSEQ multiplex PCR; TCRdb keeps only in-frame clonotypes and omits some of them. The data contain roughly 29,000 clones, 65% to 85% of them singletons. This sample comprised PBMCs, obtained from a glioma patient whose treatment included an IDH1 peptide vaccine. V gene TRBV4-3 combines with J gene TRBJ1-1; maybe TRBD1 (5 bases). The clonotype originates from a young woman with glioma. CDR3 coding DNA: TGCGCCAGCAGCCAAGGTCGGGGGACTGAAGCTTTCTTT. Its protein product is CASSQGRGTEAFF.